This T cell receptor beta chain was retrieved from a study of read filtering for tumor transcriptome and immune sequencing. Study details: The cohort had roughly 17 men and about 15 women aged roughly 40 to 80, mean approximately 66 years. After DNase treatment, RNA was made into whole-transcriptome libraries.

From 300 to 450 ng of RNA, a library with molecular barcoded alpha/delta and beta/gamma adaptors was made. Each CDR3 protein gets one entry after TCRdb re-called the reads with MiXCR. The sample contains about 40,000 distinct CDR3 sequences, approximately 15% of which appear only once. General observations from the study: Without single-read clonotypes, shared clonotype proportions correlated more between IR-seq and RNA-seq.

This clonotype was detected many times. Its antigen is unknown. The junction does not match germline at one end; this may be a read error. Per germline, CDR1 MNHEY and CDR2 SMNVEV (reference sequence). The CDR3 loop spans 16 amino acids. Sequencing was performed on a population of CD138-negative cells sorted from bone marrow. The chain links TRBV27 to TRBJ2-6, with D possibly TRBD2 on 6 matching bases. This clonotype was obtained from a donor aged 40 or older with multiple myeloma. The CDR3 spells CAGSRGTASGANVLTF. CDR3 bases: TGTGCCGGCAGCCGCGGGACGGCCTCTGGGGCCAACGTCCTGACTTTC.